This TCR beta chain comes out of a study of T cell clonotyping in hematopoietic cell transplantation. Germline V CDR1 and CDR2: SGHTA, FQGNSA. The V and J ends lost 5 bases and 1 base respectively, with 8 bases between them. CDR3 length: 13 amino acids. Some clones are missing from TCRdb's copy, which holds only in-frame ones; the method was immunoSEQ multiplex PCR. The repertoire has 30,000 or so clones, 90% to 95% of them found once; the top ten carry roughly a tenth. The sequence was obtained from a female patient between 50 and 60 years old who had an allogeneic stem cell transplant from a related donor, so the T cells may come from the graft donor. Some clones in this sample may be carry-over from other donors' samples. The chain recombines TRBV7-2 with TRBJ1-1; D remains unclear. The sequenced sample was PBMCs, obtained 100 days after allogeneic stem cell transplant. The CDR3 bases are TGTGCCAGCAGCCAGAGTGGGAACACTGAAGCTTTCTTT. It is translated as CASSQSGNTEAFF.